These T cell receptor beta chains were read from a single sample in a study of blood T cell repertoires in COVID-19. Measured with immunoSEQ multiplex PCR; TCRdb has only the in-frame clones, and not every one. The sample consists of approximately 300,000 clones, approximately 81% of them appearing once. Material for sequencing was PBMCs or T cells enriched from blood (not recorded which). Receptor source: a woman under 40 who had been exposed to COVID-19. CDR3s include the opening cysteine and the closing phenylalanine or tryptophan. Fields, in order: J gene, clone size, D gene, V gene, CDR3 protein, CDR3 DNA. The D gene is left open where the match is weak. Expanded clones get a size class; other rows say once, few or many, or leave the size out.

j_gene: TRBJ1-2; abundance: .; d_gene: .; v_gene: TRBV13; CDR3aa: CASTESGDGSYTF; CDR3nt: TGTGCCAGCACCGAAAGCGGCGACGGAAGCTACACCTTC
j_gene: TRBJ2-2; abundance: .; d_gene: .; v_gene: TRBV6-6; CDR3aa: CASSRQMFANTGELFF; CDR3nt: TGTGCCAGCAGTCGACAGATGTTCGCGAACACCGGGGAGCTGTTTTTT
j_gene: TRBJ2-3; abundance: .; d_gene: .; v_gene: TRBV5-1; CDR3aa: CASSLDYPRTDTQYF; CDR3nt: TGCGCCAGCAGCTTGGACTACCCCCGCACAGATACGCAGTATTTT
j_gene: TRBJ1-1; abundance: few; d_gene: TRBD1; v_gene: TRBV2; CDR3aa: CASSKGQGATEAFF; CDR3nt: TGTGCCAGCAGTAAGGGACAGGGGGCGACTGAAGCTTTCTTT
j_gene: TRBJ1-2; abundance: .; d_gene: .; v_gene: TRBV27; CDR3aa: CASRGANYGYTF; CDR3nt: TGTGCCAGCAGGGGCGCTAACTATGGCTACACCTTC
j_gene: TRBJ1-3; abundance: once; d_gene: TRBD1; v_gene: TRBV18; CDR3aa: CASSQGTGKNTIYF; CDR3nt: TGTGCCAGCTCACAAGGGACAGGGAAGAACACCATATATTTT
j_gene: TRBJ2-6; abundance: .; d_gene: TRBD2; v_gene: TRBV19; CDR3aa: CASRRPGLADGANVLTF; CDR3nt: TGTGCCAGCCGAAGACCGGGACTAGCTGATGGGGCCAACGTCCTGACTTTC
j_gene: TRBJ1-5; abundance: once; d_gene: TRBD1; v_gene: TRBV19; CDR3aa: CASSNTGTGGRQPQHF; CDR3nt: TGTGCCAGTAGCAATACCGGGACAGGTGGGCGACAGCCCCAGCATTTT
j_gene: TRBJ1-6; abundance: .; d_gene: .; v_gene: TRBV3-1/TRBV3-2; CDR3aa: CASSQGGVIRPPLHF; CDR3nt: TGTGCCAGCAGCCAAGGGGGAGTGATTCGTCCACCCCTCCACTTT
j_gene: TRBJ1-1; abundance: .; d_gene: .; v_gene: TRBV2; CDR3aa: CASSDREESEAFF; CDR3nt: TGTGCCAGCAGTGACAGGGAGGAATCTGAAGCTTTCTTT
j_gene: TRBJ1-1; abundance: .; d_gene: TRBD1; v_gene: TRBV15; CDR3aa: CATGGDRNTEAFF; CDR3nt: TGTGCCACAGGGGGCGATAGGAACACTGAAGCTTTCTTT
j_gene: TRBJ2-5; abundance: .; d_gene: TRBD2; v_gene: TRBV24-1; CDR3aa: CATSNGPAGGGETQYF; CDR3nt: TGTGCCACCAGTAACGGTCCTGCGGGAGGAGGAGAGACCCAGTACTTC
j_gene: TRBJ1-2; abundance: .; d_gene: TRBD1; v_gene: TRBV5-6; CDR3aa: CASSFGAGGGGYTF; CDR3nt: TGTGCCAGCAGCTTTGGGGCAGGGGGCGGCGGCTACACCTTC
j_gene: TRBJ1-5; abundance: .; d_gene: .; v_gene: TRBV7-9; CDR3aa: CASSLDRLNQPQHF; CDR3nt: TGTGCCAGCAGCTTAGACAGGCTCAATCAGCCCCAGCATTTT
j_gene: TRBJ1-2; abundance: many; d_gene: TRBD1; v_gene: TRBV6-6; CDR3aa: CASSYSIRQGREGYTF; CDR3nt: TGTGCCAGCAGTTACTCGATAAGACAGGGAAGAGAGGGCTACACCTTC
j_gene: TRBJ2-1; abundance: .; d_gene: .; v_gene: TRBV13; CDR3aa: CASTNNYGEQFF; CDR3nt: TGTGCCAGCACCAATAACTATGGTGAGCAGTTCTTC
j_gene: TRBJ1-6; abundance: .; d_gene: TRBD1; v_gene: TRBV28; CDR3aa: CASSPRDRDGSPLHF; CDR3nt: TGTGCCAGCAGTCCCCGGGACAGGGACGGTTCACCCCTCCACTTT
j_gene: TRBJ2-7; abundance: once; d_gene: .; v_gene: TRBV27; CDR3aa: CASSLTDSYEQYF; CDR3nt: TGTGCCAGCAGTTTAACAGACTCCTACGAGCAGTACTTC
j_gene: TRBJ2-2; abundance: once; d_gene: TRBD1; v_gene: TRBV18; CDR3aa: CASSPLGQGEDTGELFF; CDR3nt: TGTGCCAGCTCACCACTTGGACAGGGGGAGGACACCGGGGAGCTGTTTTTT
j_gene: TRBJ2-5; abundance: .; d_gene: .; v_gene: TRBV6-5; CDR3aa: CASSYRGPQETQYF; CDR3nt: TGTGCCAGCAGTTACCGAGGGCCTCAGGAGACCCAGTACTTC
j_gene: TRBJ1-5; abundance: .; d_gene: .; v_gene: TRBV28; CDR3aa: CASSSFGGAYSNQPQHF; CDR3nt: TGTGCCAGCAGTTCATTTGGGGGGGCCTATAGCAATCAGCCCCAGCATTTT
j_gene: TRBJ1-5; abundance: .; d_gene: .; v_gene: TRBV6-5; CDR3aa: CASSYVKGSNQPQHF; CDR3nt: TGTGCCAGCAGTTACGTGAAGGGGAGCAATCAGCCCCAGCATTTT
j_gene: TRBJ1-2; abundance: few; d_gene: TRBD1; v_gene: TRBV7-3; CDR3aa: CASSLEGQGSYGYTF; CDR3nt: TGTGCCAGCAGCTTAGAGGGACAGGGGAGCTATGGCTACACCTTC
j_gene: TRBJ2-3; abundance: .; d_gene: TRBD2; v_gene: TRBV5-1; CDR3aa: CASSLARTSGSSTDTQYF; CDR3nt: TGCGCCAGCAGCTTGGCTAGGACTAGCGGGAGTAGCACAGATACGCAGTATTTT
j_gene: TRBJ1-3; abundance: .; d_gene: .; v_gene: TRBV10-3; CDR3aa: CAISESPRGGSSGNTIYF; CDR3nt: TGTGCCATCAGTGAGTCTCCAAGGGGAGGGAGCTCTGGAAACACCATATATTTT
j_gene: TRBJ2-7; abundance: .; d_gene: .; v_gene: TRBV30; CDR3aa: CAWRPQNYEQYF; CDR3nt: TGTGCCTGGAGGCCCCAGAACTACGAGCAGTACTTC
j_gene: TRBJ2-2; abundance: .; d_gene: .; v_gene: TRBV28; CDR3aa: CASSLAEEELFF; CDR3nt: TGTGCCAGCAGTTTAGCGGAGGAGGAGCTGTTTTTT
j_gene: TRBJ1-6; abundance: .; d_gene: TRBD1; v_gene: TRBV5-1; CDR3aa: CASSLDQGDNSPLHF; CDR3nt: TGCGCCAGCAGCTTGGATCAGGGGGATAATTCACCCCTCCACTTT
j_gene: TRBJ2-3; abundance: .; d_gene: TRBD2; v_gene: TRBV5-4; CDR3aa: CASSLGSSGSSTDTQYF; CDR3nt: TGTGCCAGCAGCTTGGGAAGTAGCGGGTCTAGCACAGATACGCAGTATTTT
j_gene: TRBJ1-1; abundance: .; d_gene: .; v_gene: TRBV10-2; CDR3aa: CASSGGGNTEAFF; CDR3nt: TGCGCCAGCAGCGGGGGGGGTAACACTGAAGCTTTCTTT